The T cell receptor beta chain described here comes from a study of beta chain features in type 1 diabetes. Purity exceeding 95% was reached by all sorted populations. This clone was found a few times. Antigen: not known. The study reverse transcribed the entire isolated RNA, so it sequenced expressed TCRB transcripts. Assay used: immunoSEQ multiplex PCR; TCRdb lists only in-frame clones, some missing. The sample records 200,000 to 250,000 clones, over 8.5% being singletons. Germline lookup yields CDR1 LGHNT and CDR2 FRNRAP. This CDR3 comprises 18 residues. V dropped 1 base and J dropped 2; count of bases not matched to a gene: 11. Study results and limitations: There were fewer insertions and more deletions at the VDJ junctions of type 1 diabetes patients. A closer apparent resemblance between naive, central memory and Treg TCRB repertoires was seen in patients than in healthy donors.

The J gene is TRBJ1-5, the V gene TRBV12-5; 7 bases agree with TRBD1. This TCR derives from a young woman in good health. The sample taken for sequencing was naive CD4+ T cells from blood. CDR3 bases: TGTGCTAGTGGTTTGGACCGCGGGGGGCAGGGGGGCAATCAGCCCCAGCATTTT. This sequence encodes CASGLDRGGQGGNQPQHF.